This T cell receptor (beta chain) was recovered during a study of T cells in Graves' hyperthyroidism and ophthalmopathy. This clonotype came up a few times. RNA transcripts were the template for amplifying TCR beta CDR3 regions. First-round RT-PCR of the TCR CDR3 relied on the HTBI primer set. MiXCR, applied by TCRdb to the multiplex PCR reads, yields one record per CDR3 protein. The sample has more than 600,000 distinct CDR3 sequences, roughly 15% seen once. Aged 18 to 65, the patients had hyperthyroidism that was newly diagnosed and had lasted under 2 months. Patients showing uncontrolled infection, other autoimmune disease, pregnancy or lactation were ineligible. The study based diagnoses on clinical symptoms, serum thyroxine and TRAb, thyroid ultrasound and orbital computed tomography. The clonotype originates from a young man with Graves' hyperthyroidism. What was sequenced was blood.

The DNA for the CDR3 is TGTGCCAGCTCACCTAGGACAGGGTGGGCCAATGAGCAGTTCTTC. Its protein product is CASSPRTGWANEQFF. The chain has TRBV18 and TRBJ2-1, with TRBD1 matching 8 bases. With V trimmed by 3 bases and J by 6 bases, 7 bases remained unmatched. Germline CDR1 is KGHSH and CDR2 is LQKENI. The CDR3 covers 15 residues. Full variable domain (remainder filled in from reference TRBV18 and TRBJ2-1): NAGVMQNPRHLVRRRGQEARLRCSPMKGHSHVYWYRQLPEEGLKFMVYLQKENIIDESGMPKERFSAEFPKEGPSILRIQQVVRGDSAAYFCASSPRTGWANEQFFGPGTRLTVL.